The T cell receptor (beta chain) described here comes from a study of shared clonotypes between healthy human individuals. Assay used: immunoSEQ multiplex PCR; TCRdb lists only in-frame clones, some missing. The sample records about 2,500,000 clones, approximately 94% being singletons. This TCR derives from a man younger than 35 in good health. Sample: naive CD4+ T cells sorted from blood. The subset here: CD45RA+ positively selected.

CDR3 DNA: TGTGCCTGGAGTGGGGGACCGGCGGGGGGTGAAGCTTTCTTT. Translating gives CAWSGGPAGGEAFF. The V and J genes are TRBV30 and TRBJ1-1; maybe TRBD1 (5 bases). The CDR3 loop spans 14 amino acids. V was pared by 1 base and J by 7 bases, with 16 bases between. Germline V gene sequence: CDR1 GTSNPN, CDR2 SVGIG (reference sequence).